The 21 T cell receptor beta chains presented below share a single source sample, sequenced in a study of preoperative IRX-2 immunotherapy in early breast cancer. Profiled with immunoSEQ multiplex PCR; TCRdb holds only in-frame clones, not every one. The table shows 3,000 to 4,500 clones, with 69% occurring only once. Noted treatment: preoperative locoregional IRX-2 cytokine immunotherapy. The sequences come from tumor tissue, collected after IRX-2 immunotherapy. All receptors come from a human donor with breast cancer.

V usage is TRBV19 and J usage is TRBJ2-1, with D possibly matching TRBD2 (6 bases). Germline V CDR1 and CDR2: LNHDA, SQIVND (reference sequence). This CDR3 has 16 amino acids. Trimming cost V 0 bases and J 2 bases, with 11 bases left between them. The CDR3: CASSIDSSGPYNEQFF. The CDR3 DNA reads as TGTGCCAGTAGTATAGATTCCAGCGGGCCCTACAATGAGCAGTTCTTC.

The J gene is TRBJ2-7, the V gene TRBV6-8; TRBD2 is a possible D gene (5 bases). The V gene's germline CDR1 is MNHGY and CDR2 SAAAGT. V gave up 2 bases and J gave up 1 base, with 15 bases separating them. This CDR3 has 16 amino acids. The CDR3 region is CASSYSFGSLSYEQYF. The CDR3, as DNA: TGTGCCAGCAGTTACAGCTTTGGGAGTCTATCCTACGAGCAGTACTTC.

The CDR3 loop is CASSLWGGGLETQYF. CDR3 in DNA: TGTGCCAGCAGCTTGTGGGGGGGCGGGTTAGAGACCCAGTACTTC. The chain uses TRBV11-3 and TRBJ2-5; D is possibly TRBD2 (7 bases). Trimming took 3 bases from V and 4 from J, leaving 15 bases between them. CDR3 size: 15 residues. Per germline, CDR1 SGHNT and CDR2 YENEEA.

The genes are TRBV6-8 and TRBJ2-4; D possibly corresponds to TRBD2 (5 bases). In germline, CDR1 is MNHGY, CDR2 SAAAGT. CDR3 length: 15 amino acids. Trimming removed 8 bases at V and 0 bases at J, with 14 bases between. The CDR3 region has the DNA TGTGCCAGCCATGGAGGAACCATAGCCAAAAACATTCAGTACTTC. Translated, it gives CASHGGTIAKNIQYF.

V gene TRBV5-1 combines with J gene TRBJ1-2; D possibly corresponds to TRBD1 (6 bases). The CDR3 totals 16 residues. V shed 3 bases and J shed 1 base, with 16 bases lying between them. Germline CDR1 SGHRS, CDR2 YFSETQ. The CDR3 bases are TGCGCCAGCAGCTCAGGGACACCATCGGGTAACTATGGCTACACCTTC. It encodes CASSSGTPSGNYGYTF. Supplemented by reference TRBV5-1 and TRBJ1-2, the full variable domain reads KAGVTQTPRYLIKTRGQQVTLSCSPISGHRSVSWYQQTPGQGLQFLFEYFSETQRNKGNFPGRFSGRQFSNSRSEMNVSTLELGDSALYLCASSSGTPSGNYGYTFGSGTRLTVV.

The chain is built from TRBV6-8 and TRBJ2-3; 10 nucleotides align to TRBD2. CDR3 size: 17 residues. With V trimmed by 5 bases and J by 6 bases, 14 bases remained unmatched. Germline V gene data show CDR1 as MNHGY and CDR2 as SAAAGT. The CDR3 sequence: CASSPAAGLAGVDTQYF. Here the CDR3 DNA reads TGTGCCAGCAGTCCGGCCGCGGGGCTAGCGGGAGTTGATACGCAGTATTTT.

The chain recombines TRBV6-8 with TRBJ2-5, with TRBD1 identical over 7 bases. The CDR3 totals 15 residues. Per germline, CDR1 MNHGY and CDR2 SAAAGT. Trimming at V came to 3 bases and at J to 2 bases, leaving 6 bases not matched to a gene. CDR3 nucleotide sequence: TGTGCCAGCAGTTATGGGGACAGAAGACAAGAGACCCAGTACTTC. It translates to CASSYGDRRQETQYF.

The chain has TRBV14 and TRBJ1-4; tentative D call: TRBD1 (5 bases). The CDR3 runs 14 residues. Trimming removed 5 bases at V and 7 bases at J, with 14 bases between. From germline, CDR1 is SGHDN and CDR2 FVKESK. DNA for the CDR3: TGTGCCAGCAGCTCGACAGTAATTAGTGAAAAACTGTTTTTT. It is translated as CASSSTVISEKLFF.

In its sample, this clone is medium-sized. Other DNA sequences of this sample code for an identical CDR3. This chain connects TRBV6-8 to TRBJ2-7; TRBD1 matches 9 bases. The CDR3 has 16 residues. J gave up 0 bases and V 0 bases, and 3 bases lay outside the gene matches. Looked up from germline, CDR1 is MNHGY and CDR2 is SAAAGT. The CDR3 is CASSYSRTGDSYEQYF. CDR3 DNA sequence: TGTGCCAGCAGTTACTCGCGGACAGGGGACTCCTACGAGCAGTACTTC.

This clone was picked up a small number of times. The V and J genes are TRBV11-3 and TRBJ2-1; 8 bases map to TRBD1. The CDR3 extends over 17 amino acids. CDR1 is SGHNT and CDR2 is YENEEA in the germline V gene. The trim removed 2 bases at V and 3 bases at J, leaving 9 bases unmatched. The DNA for the CDR3 is TGTGCCAGCAGCTTAAAGGAGCAGGGGGCTTTCTACAATGAGCAGTTCTTC. This encodes CASSLKEQGAFYNEQFF.

This clone has a single count. The rearrangement joins TRBV1 to TRBJ1-4. TRBV1 is tagged as a pseudogene. The CDR3 contains 16 residues. In nucleotides, the CDR3 is TGCGCCAGCAGCCAGTCGAGCGAGTACATGAATGAAAAACTGTTTTTT. This encodes CASSQSSEYMNEKLFF.

The rearrangement links TRBV6-1 to TRBJ1-1; TRBD1 is a possible D gene (5 bases). Trimming left V 0 bases short and J 3 bases short, with 17 bases between. CDR1 is MNHNS, CDR2 SASEGT, per germline. CDR3 length: 17 amino acids. Here the CDR3 reads CASSEAVGTRSDTEAFF. CDR3 DNA sequence: TGTGCCAGCAGTGAAGCGGTGGGGACCCGGTCGGACACTGAAGCTTTCTTT.

This chain uses TRBV28 with TRBJ2-3; 7 nucleotides match TRBD1. There are 13 residues in the CDR3. Unmatched junction bases numbered 8, after V lost 1 base and J lost 13 bases. The germline V gene has CDR1 MDHEN and CDR2 SYDVKM. The CDR3 nucleotides read TGTGCCAGCAGTTTATCAGCTGGACAGGCGGAGTATTTT. Amino acids: CASSLSAGQAEYF. Together with reference TRBV28 and TRBJ2-3, the CDR3 gives the full variable domain: DVKVTQSSRYLVKRTGEKVFLECVQDMDHENMFWYRQDPGLGLRLIYFSYDVKMKEKGDIPEGYSVSREKKERFSLILESASTNQTSMYLCASSLSAGQAEYFGPGTRLTVL.

The chain carries TRBV6-8 and TRBJ1-4; D remains unclear. Trimming took 8 bases from V and 7 from J, leaving 14 bases between them. In germline, CDR1 is MNHGY, CDR2 SAAAGT. The CDR3 sequence is 13 residues long. CDR3: CASALNSGEKLFF. The CDR3, as DNA: TGTGCCAGCGCACTGAATAGTGGTGAAAAACTGTTTTTT.

The V and J genes are TRBV10-3 and TRBJ1-3; D gene ambiguous. Deletions cut 0 bases from V and 3 bases from J, with 3 bases between. From germline, CDR1 is ENHRY and CDR2 SYGVKD. CDR3 length: 13 residues. The CDR3 nucleotides read TGTGCCATCAGTGAGTCTAATGGAAACACCATATATTTT. It encodes CAISESNGNTIYF.

The table lists this clone with a few counts. This chain links TRBV19 with TRBJ1-1; 9 nucleotides agree with TRBD1. The germline V gene has CDR1 LNHDA and CDR2 SQIVND (reference sequence). The CDR3 consists of 15 residues. J was trimmed by 0 bases and V by 8 bases; bases with no gene match: 7. This CDR3 reads CASGYRDRVNTEAFF. The CDR3 DNA is TGTGCCAGTGGATACCGGGACAGGGTGAACACTGAAGCTTTCTTT.

The chain is built from TRBV28 and TRBJ2-7; D gene unclear. V lost 4 bases and J lost 1, with 11 bases in between. The CDR3 runs to 14 residues. Germline V gene lookup returns CDR1 MDHEN and CDR2 SYDVKM. CDR3 in amino acids: CASSSGLGSYEQYF. DNA for the CDR3: TGTGCCAGCAGTTCGGGCCTGGGGTCCTACGAGCAGTACTTC.

The chain combines TRBV6-8 with TRBJ2-2; D remains unclear. CDR3 length: 15 amino acids. Trimming removed 0 bases from V and 2 bases from J, with 7 bases in between. Germline V lookup: CDR1 MNHGY, CDR2 SAAAGT. CDR3 residues: CASSYSNTNTGELFF. The CDR3 coding sequence is TGTGCCAGCAGTTACTCGAACACCAACACCGGGGAGCTGTTTTTT.

V and J are TRBV11-3 and TRBJ1-1; D perhaps matches TRBD1 (5 bases). The CDR3 runs 16 residues. Germline V gives CDR1 SGHNT, CDR2 YENEEA. V lost 2 bases and J 4 bases, leaving 17 bases between the germline ends. The CDR3 is CASSLNRGFSATEAFF. Written as DNA, the CDR3 is TGTGCCAGCAGCTTAAATAGGGGATTTTCGGCCACTGAAGCTTTCTTT.

The chain recombines TRBV18 with TRBJ2-3; D uncertain. The V gene lost 2 bases and the J gene lost 1 base, with 4 bases spanning the gap. The CDR3 is 13 amino acids. Germline values: CDR1 KGHSH, CDR2 LQKENI. This CDR3 reads CASSPSGTDTQYF. The CDR3 coding sequence is TGTGCCAGCTCACCATCGGGCACAGATACGCAGTATTTT.

V is TRBV28 and J is TRBJ1-5; D is uncertain. V was cut by 5 bases and J by 0 bases, with 11 bases left in between. The CDR3 totals 15 residues. Germline CDR1 is MDHEN and CDR2 is SYDVKM. Here the CDR3 reads CASSPADGSNQPQHF. The DNA of the CDR3 is TGTGCCAGCAGTCCCGCGGACGGTAGCAATCAGCCCCAGCATTTT.